This note documents a single T cell receptor beta chain sequence. Antigen unknown. This sample stems from a study of cytomegalovirus exposure and HLA in healthy donors. CDR1 is LGHNA, CDR2 YSLEER, per germline. V lost 1 base and J 7 bases, leaving 16 bases between the germline ends. The CDR3 totals 16 residues. Study-level findings and limits: Overall, around 160 TCR beta chains were annotated as cytomegalovirus-associated. Exclusion as indistinguishable affected some V segments, including TRBV6-2 and TRBV6-3.

The PCR was carried out with 60 Vbeta primers and 13 Jbeta primers. The table came from immunoSEQ multiplex PCR; TCRdb's copy has only in-frame clones and leaves some out. The sample consists of roughly 150,000 clones, roughly two thirds of them appearing once. The clonotype comes from a woman aged 18-29 years in good health and CMV-seropositive. The V gene is TRBV4-3, the J gene TRBJ2-2; D might be TRBD1 (6 bases). The sequencing input was PBMCs. This CDR3 reads CASSQGQGTLGGELFF. CDR3 bases: TGCGCCAGCAGCCAAGGTCAGGGGACGCTTGGCGGGGAGCTGTTTTTT.